Listed below are T cell receptor beta chains from one sample, sequenced in a study of patients and donors after allogeneic stem cell transplantation. TCRdb reprocessed the RT-PCR reads with MiXCR, giving one entry per CDR3 protein. The table shows approximately 60,000 distinct CDR3 sequences, with about an eighth occurring only once. Sequenced material: blood, either unsorted or a sorted T cell fraction (not recorded which). The source of these receptors is a human donor who was either an allogeneic HSCT recipient or a stem cell or donor lymphocyte infusion donor (not recorded which). It is not recorded whose cells these are; they may come from a transplant donor. CDR3s include the opening cysteine and the closing phenylalanine or tryptophan. D genes are given only for firm matches. Not all rows give a size; the values are once, few, many and, for expanded clones, a class.

TRBV27	TRBD2	NA	TRBJ2-3	CASSLLPAGAKRTQYF	TGTGCCAGCAGTTTACTGCCAGCGGGAGCCAAACGTACGCAGTATTTT
TRBV20-1	TRBD2	NA	TRBJ2-1	CSARRGIILGGRDNEQFF	TGCAGTGCTAGACGAGGTATAATCCTTGGCGGGAGAGATAATGAGCAGTTCTTC
TRBV2	NA	few	TRBJ2-7	CASSERTYEQYF	TGTGCCAGCAGTGAACGTACCTACGAGCAGTACTTC
TRBV14	NA	few	TRBJ2-6	CASSQAGAISGANVLTF	TGTGCCAGCAGCCAAGCGGGAGCGATCTCTGGGGCCAACGTCCTGACTTTC
TRBV3-1	NA	NA	TRBJ1-5	CASSQEVDFQPQHF	TGTGCCAGCAGCCAAGAGGTAGATTTTCAGCCCCAGCATTTT
TRBV19	NA	many	TRBJ1-2	CASSIRGDGYTF	TGTGCCAGTAGTATACGGGGGGATGGCTACACCTTC
TRBV3-1	NA	NA	TRBJ2-7	CASSQVGSSYEQYF	TGTGCCAGCAGCCAAGTTGGCAGTTCCTACGAGCAGTACTTC
TRBV20-1	NA	many	TRBJ1-4	CSARAVGEGEKLFF	TGCAGTGCTAGAGCAGTGGGGGAAGGGGAAAAACTGTTTTTT
TRBV7-6	NA	many	TRBJ1-2	CASSLGQDPVGGYTF	TGTGCCAGCAGCTTAGGGCAGGATCCCGTCGGTGGCTACACCTTC
TRBV3-1	TRBD1	many	TRBJ1-1	CASSQDQGTEMNTEAFF	TGTGCCAGCAGCCAAGATCAGGGGACAGAGATGAACACTGAAGCTTTCTTT
TRBV7-2	TRBD2	few	TRBJ2-5	CASSFYGRAAETQYF	TGTGCCAGCAGCTTTTACGGGAGGGCCGCAGAGACCCAGTACTTC
TRBV6-5	NA	NA	TRBJ2-1	CASSYGAGAYNEQFF	TGTGCCAGCAGTTACGGAGCGGGTGCCTACAATGAGCAGTTCTTC
TRBV5-1	TRBD2	few	TRBJ2-7	CASSLAGGSQPYEQYF	TGCGCCAGCAGCTTGGCGGGGGGTTCCCAGCCCTACGAGCAGTACTTC
TRBV7-9	NA	NA	TRBJ2-5	CASSLRVRETQYF	TGTGCCAGCAGCTTGCGGGTTCGAGAGACCCAGTACTTC
TRBV12-3/TRBV12-4	TRBD1	many	TRBJ1-2	CASSLIRGRGYTF	TGTGCCAGCAGTTTGATCAGGGGGCGGGGCTACACCTTC
TRBV7-2	NA	NA	TRBJ1-5	CASSLTKGQPQHF	TGTGCCAGCAGCTTAACTAAGGGACAGCCCCAGCATTTT
TRBV2	NA	NA	TRBJ2-7	CATQSGAYEQYF	TGTGCCACCCAGAGTGGAGCCTACGAGCAGTACTTC
TRBV7-6	NA	few	TRBJ2-5	CASKPGAGQETQYF	TGTGCCAGCAAACCCGGGGCAGGGCAAGAGACCCAGTACTTC
TRBV6-1	NA	few	TRBJ2-7	CASSYDRRPTYEQYF	TGTGCCAGCAGTTATGACAGACGCCCAACCTACGAGCAGTACTTC
TRBV5-1	TRBD1	many	TRBJ1-1	CASSPLTGRNTEAFF	TGCGCCAGCAGCCCGCTGACAGGGCGGAACACTGAAGCTTTCTTT
TRBV5-6	TRBD2	NA	TRBJ2-7	CASSSFGGDYEQYF	TGTGCCAGCAGCTCCTTCGGGGGGGACTACGAGCAGTACTTC
TRBV7-8	NA	few	TRBJ1-2	CASSSRVGYTF	TGTGCCAGCAGCTCCAGGGTTGGCTACACCTTC
TRBV3-1	TRBD1	many	TRBJ1-1	CASSQVGTGNTEAFF	TGTGCCAGCAGCCAAGTTGGGACAGGGAACACTGAAGCTTTCTTT
TRBV12-5	NA	many	TRBJ2-7	CASGDGTKLYEQYF	TGTGCTAGTGGAGACGGGACAAAACTATACGAGCAGTACTTC